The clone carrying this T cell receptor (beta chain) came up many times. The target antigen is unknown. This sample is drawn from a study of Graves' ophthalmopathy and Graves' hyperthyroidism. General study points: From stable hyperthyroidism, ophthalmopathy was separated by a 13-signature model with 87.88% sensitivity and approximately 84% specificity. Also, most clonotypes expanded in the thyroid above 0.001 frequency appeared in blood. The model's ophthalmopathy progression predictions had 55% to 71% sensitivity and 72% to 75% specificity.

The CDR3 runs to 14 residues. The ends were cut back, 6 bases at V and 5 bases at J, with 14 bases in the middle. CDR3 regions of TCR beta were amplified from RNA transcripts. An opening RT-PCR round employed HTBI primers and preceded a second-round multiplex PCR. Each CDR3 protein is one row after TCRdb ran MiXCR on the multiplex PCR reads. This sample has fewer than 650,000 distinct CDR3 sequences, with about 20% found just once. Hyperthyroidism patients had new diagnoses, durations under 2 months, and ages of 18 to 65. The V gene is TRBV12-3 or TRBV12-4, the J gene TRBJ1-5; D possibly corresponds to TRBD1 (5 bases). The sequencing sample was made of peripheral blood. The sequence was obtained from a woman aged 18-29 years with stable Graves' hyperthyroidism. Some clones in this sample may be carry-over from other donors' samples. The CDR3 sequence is CASRNQGGDQPQHF. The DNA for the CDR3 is TGTGCCAGCAGAAACCAGGGAGGCGATCAGCCCCAGCATTTT.